These 2 T cell receptor beta chains were sequenced from one sample in a study of blood T cell repertoires in COVID-19. The repertoire was sequenced with immunoSEQ multiplex PCR; TCRdb's copy has only in-frame clones and lacks some. The sample carries about 120,000 clones, roughly 88% recorded once. The sequencing input was peripheral blood. These receptors all come from a man between 40 and 49 years old with acute or convalescent COVID-19.

The rearrangement joins TRBV9 to TRBJ1-6; D not resolved. Germline V gene sequence: CDR1 SGDLS, CDR2 YYNGEE. V was clipped by 3 bases and J by 10 bases, with 17 bases between them. The CDR3 is 15 amino acids. This CDR3 reads CASSGEGAVESPLHF. The CDR3 coding sequence is TGTGCCAGCAGCGGGGAGGGAGCGGTAGAATCACCCCTCCACTTT.

For the CDR3, the DNA is TGTGCCAGCAGTTACTCGGGGGGGGCTGGAGACTATGGCTACACCTTC. It specifies CASSYSGGAGDYGYTF. The chain carries TRBV6-6 and TRBJ1-2; possible D gene TRBD1, 6 bases. Germline V lookup: CDR1 MNHNY, CDR2 SVGAGI (reference sequence). The CDR3 spans 16 residues. V lost 0 bases, J lost 3 bases, and 14 bases lay in between.